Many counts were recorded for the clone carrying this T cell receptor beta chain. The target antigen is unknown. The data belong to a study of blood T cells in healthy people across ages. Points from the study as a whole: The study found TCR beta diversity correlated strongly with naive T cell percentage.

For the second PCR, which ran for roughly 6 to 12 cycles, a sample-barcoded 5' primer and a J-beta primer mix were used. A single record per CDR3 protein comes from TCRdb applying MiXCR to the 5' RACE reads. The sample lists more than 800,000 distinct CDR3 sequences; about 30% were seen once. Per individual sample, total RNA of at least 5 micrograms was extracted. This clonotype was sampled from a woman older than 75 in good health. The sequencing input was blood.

The CDR3 DNA is TGTGCCAGCAGCGCGACCGGGACTAGCTACCAAGAGACCCAGTACTTC. Translation: CASSATGTSYQETQYF. The chain uses TRBV7-9 and TRBJ2-5, with 9 positions matching TRBD2. CDR1 is SEHNR and CDR2 is FQNEAQ in the germline V gene (reference sequence). There are 16 residues in the CDR3. V lost 5 bases and J lost 0; bases outside the gene matches: 7.